These 16 T cell receptor beta chains share one sample of origin, sequenced in a study of cytomegalovirus exposure and HLA in healthy donors. The primer mix had 60 Vbeta and 13 Jbeta primers. The assay was immunoSEQ multiplex PCR, and TCRdb's table has in-frame clones only and misses some. The repertoire consists of about 78,000 clones, with about three quarters occurring once and the leading ten covering over 8.5%. Sequences were obtained from PBMCs. These receptor sequences come from a woman in her forties in good health and CMV-seropositive.

This rearrangement joins TRBV7-6 to TRBJ1-4; D is perhaps TRBD1 (5 bases). Germline loops: CDR1 SGHVS, CDR2 FNYEAQ. V was shortened by 2 bases and J by 1 base, with 20 bases between the two germline ends. CDR3 size: 19 residues. The CDR3 protein is CASSLMAGRSSRTNEKLFF. The CDR3, as DNA: TGTGCCAGCAGCTTAATGGCAGGGAGGTCCTCTAGAACTAATGAAAAACTGTTTTTT.

The CDR3: CASADRGLSNTEAFF. Here the CDR3 DNA reads TGTGCCAGCGCGGACAGGGGGCTCTCGAACACTGAAGCTTTCTTT. V usage is TRBV19 and J usage is TRBJ1-1, with 11 bases identical to TRBD1. Germline CDR1 and CDR2: LNHDA and SQIVND (reference sequence). This CDR3 comprises 15 residues. With V trimmed by 9 bases and J by 1 base, 7 bases remained unmatched.

The chain is built from TRBV4-3 and TRBJ1-5, with D perhaps matching TRBD1 (5 bases). The length of the CDR3 is 14 residues. CDR1 LGHNA and CDR2 YSLEER come from the germline V gene. V was pared by 4 bases and J by 0 bases, with 7 bases between. The CDR3 reads CASSPDISNQPQHF. The CDR3 DNA is TGCGCCAGCAGCCCGGACATTAGCAATCAGCCCCAGCATTTT.

V gene TRBV5-1 combines with J gene TRBJ2-1; D not certain. V lost 1 base to trimming and J lost 3 bases, with 11 bases between them. CDR3 size: 15 residues. Germline V lookup: CDR1 SGHRS, CDR2 YFSETQ. The CDR3 coding sequence is TGCGCCAGCAGCTTGAGCCCGCAAAGCTACAATGAGCAGTTCTTC. This sequence encodes CASSLSPQSYNEQFF.

The gene calls are TRBV7-9 and TRBJ1-4; D gene ambiguous. CDR1 SEHNR and CDR2 FQNEAQ come from the germline V gene (reference sequence). The CDR3 is 13 amino acids. V was shortened by 5 bases and J by 10 bases, with 14 bases between the two germline ends. CDR3 nucleotides: TGTGCCAGCAGCCGGGAATCGATGGGAAAACTGTTTTTT. Protein sequence: CASSRESMGKLFF.

This chain uses TRBV7-2 with TRBJ2-7, with D possibly TRBD2 on 5 matching bases. This CDR3 has 15 residues. Trimming left V 5 bases short and J 2 bases short, with 16 bases between. Germline V gene data show CDR1 as SGHTA and CDR2 as FQGNSA. The CDR3 reads CASSPLPGWTYEQYF. CDR3 in DNA: TGTGCCAGCAGCCCACTACCGGGATGGACCTACGAGCAGTACTTC. Drawing the rest from reference TRBV7-2 and TRBJ2-7, the complete variable domain is GAGVSQSPSNKVTEKGKDVELRCDPISGHTALYWYRQSLGQGLEFLIYFQGNSAPDKSGLPSDRFSAERTGGSVSTLTIQRTQQEDSAVYLCASSPLPGWTYEQYFGPGTRLTVT.

This chain joins TRBV5-6 and TRBJ1-2; TRBD1 might be the D (6 bases). Trimming pared 0 bases from V and 6 bases from J, leaving 15 bases between. The CDR3 contains 15 residues. CDR1 and CDR2 (germline): SGHDT, YYEEEE. The CDR3 bases are TGTGCCAGCAGCTTGGTCGACAGGAGGCGCGATGGCTACACCTTC. This sequence encodes CASSLVDRRRDGYTF. The full variable domain, completed using reference TRBV5-6 and TRBJ1-2, is DAGVTQSPTHLIKTRGQQVTLRCSPKSGHDTVSWYQQALGQGPQFIFQYYEEEERQRGNFPDRFSGHQFPNYSSELNVNALLLGDSALYLCASSLVDRRRDGYTFGSGTRLTVV.

J is TRBJ2-3 and V is TRBV19, with 7 nucleotides matching TRBD2. CDR1 and CDR2 (germline): LNHDA, SQIVND (reference sequence). The length of the CDR3 is 13 residues. Germline trimming cut 7 bases from V and 12 bases from J; bases unmatched to any gene: 13. The CDR3 sequence: CASNPSGGMQQYF. As DNA, the CDR3 is TGTGCCAGTAATCCTAGCGGAGGCATGCAACAGTATTTT. Looking up the rest from reference TRBV19 and TRBJ2-3 gives the full variable domain: DGGITQSPKYLFRKEGQNVTLSCEQNLNHDAMYWYRQDPGQGLRLIYYSQIVNDFQKGDIAEGYSVSREKKESFPLTVTSAQKNPTAFYLCASNPSGGMQQYFGPGTRLTVL.

This clone was seen a few times. The V gene is TRBV6-6, the J gene TRBJ1-1; 9 bases map to TRBD1. This CDR3 spans 14 amino acids. The V gene's germline CDR1 is MNHNY and CDR2 SVGAGI (reference sequence). Trimming cost V 6 bases and J 5 bases; bases outside gene matches: 7. This CDR3 is CASRTTGGATEAFF. CDR3 bases: TGTGCCAGCAGAACAACAGGGGGCGCGACTGAAGCTTTCTTT.

The chain combines TRBV6-6 with TRBJ2-5; 9 bases line up with TRBD2. The CDR3 consists of 15 residues. Germline assignment: CDR1 MNHNY and CDR2 SVGAGI (reference sequence). V lost 6 bases to trimming and J lost 4 bases; unmatched junction nucleotides: 9. DNA for the CDR3: TGTGCCAGCAGCCAACTAGCGGGCCTACGAGAGACCCAGTACTTC. This gives the protein CASSQLAGLRETQYF.

This chain links TRBV4-3 with TRBJ1-4; the D gene is possibly TRBD1 (5 bases). Trimming removed 1 base at V and 8 bases at J, with 14 bases between. Germline lookup yields CDR1 LGHNA and CDR2 YSLEER. CDR3 length: 15 amino acids. This CDR3 is CASSQVRGKGEKLFF. The DNA of the CDR3 is TGCGCCAGCAGCCAAGTAAGGGGTAAAGGGGAAAAACTGTTTTTT.

The chain couples TRBV6-1 to TRBJ1-1; D is perhaps TRBD1 (5 bases). This CDR3 has 15 residues. V dropped 3 bases and J dropped 8 bases, with 19 bases sitting between them. The germline V gene encodes CDR1 MNHNS and CDR2 SASEGT. The CDR3 region has the DNA TGTGCCAGCAGTGACCCGACAGCAAAATCCTTCGAAGCTTTCTTT. It codes for CASSDPTAKSFEAFF.

J is TRBJ2-3 and V is TRBV30; no clear D gene. This CDR3 contains 11 residues. Germline values: CDR1 GTSNPN, CDR2 SVGIG (reference sequence). Trimming stripped 2 bases from V and 4 bases from J, with 4 bases between. The CDR3 reads CAWSTADTQYF. CDR3 DNA: TGTGCCTGGAGTACGGCAGATACGCAGTATTTT.

The chain employs TRBV7-8 and TRBJ2-3; no clear D. V was cut by 4 bases and J by 4 bases, with 6 bases left in between. CDR3 length: 12 amino acids. Germline V gene lookup returns CDR1 SGHVS and CDR2 FQNEAQ. The CDR3 bases are TGTGCCAGCAGCTCATCATCAGATACGCAGTATTTT. Its protein product is CASSSSSDTQYF.

This rearrangement joins TRBV18 to TRBJ1-1; D not certain. This CDR3 comprises 13 residues. Trimming left V 4 bases short and J 3 bases short, with 9 bases between. Germline CDR1 is KGHSH and CDR2 is LQKENI. The CDR3 bases are TGTGCCAGCTCACAACACAGCTACACTGAAGCTTTCTTT. Amino acids: CASSQHSYTEAFF.

The chain is built from TRBV7-9 and TRBJ2-6; D is undetermined. V lost 5 bases and J lost 0, with 8 bases in between. The CDR3 is 15 amino acids. Germline lookup yields CDR1 SEHNR and CDR2 FQNEAQ (reference sequence). CDR3 coding DNA: TGTGCCAGCAGCCCCGACTTCTCTGGGGCCAACGTCCTGACTTTC. It specifies CASSPDFSGANVLTF.